This TCR beta chain was found in a study of blood T cells in healthy people across ages. General study results and limits: It was held that the diversity estimates obtained from one million T cells were underestimates.

This clonotype was observed a few times. Its antigen is as yet unknown. Each sample had at least 6 million PBMCs isolated. At least 6 micrograms of total RNA were extracted per sample. The use of a sample-barcoded 5' primer and a J-beta primer mix characterized a second PCR of roughly 7 to 12 cycles. TCRdb re-derived calls from the 5' RACE reads in MiXCR, one entry per CDR3 protein. The table includes some 690,000 distinct CDR3 sequences, 22% detected once. The CDR3 is made up of 13 amino acids. V was pared by 0 bases and J by 8 bases, with 8 bases between. V is TRBV12-3 or TRBV12-4 and J is TRBJ2-4, with D perhaps matching TRBD2 (6 bases). The clonotype comes from a man in his 70s in good health. The specimen was blood. In nucleotides, the CDR3 is TGTGCCAGCAGTTTAGCGGAGGGGTACATTCAGTACTTC. Residues: CASSLAEGYIQYF.